These 16 T cell receptor beta chains were all obtained from the same sample, sequenced in a study of T cells in Graves' hyperthyroidism and ophthalmopathy. TCR beta CDR3 regions were amplified from RNA transcripts. Using the HTBI primer set, a first-round RT-PCR was run on the TCR CDR3. TCRdb re-derived calls from the multiplex PCR reads in MiXCR, one entry per CDR3 protein. The data hold fewer than 600,000 distinct CDR3 sequences, with approximately 15% observed a single time. Sequencing was carried out using blood. All receptors come from a woman aged 40 to 50 with Graves' hyperthyroidism.

This clonotype was detected many times. This chain joins TRBV11-2 and TRBJ2-7, with D unresolved. The CDR3 is 15 residues long. Trimming left V 3 bases short and J 0 bases short, with 12 bases between. The germline V gene encodes CDR1 SGHAT and CDR2 FQNNGV. CDR3 loop: CASSFDGASSYEQYF. The CDR3 DNA is TGTGCCAGCAGCTTCGACGGCGCAAGCTCCTACGAGCAGTACTTC. Drawing the rest from reference TRBV11-2 and TRBJ2-7, the complete variable domain is EAGVAQSPRYKIIEKRQSVAFWCNPISGHATLYWYQQILGQGPKLLIQFQNNGVVDDSQLPKDRFSAERLKGVDSTLKIQPAKLEDSAVYLCASSFDGASSYEQYFGPGTRLTVT.

In its sample, this clonotype was seen many times. The chain uses TRBV28 and TRBJ1-2; perhaps TRBD1 as D (6 bases). The germline V and J ends were trimmed by 8 bases and 5 bases, with 9 bases remaining between them. Looked up from germline, CDR1 is MDHEN and CDR2 is SYDVKM. There are 11 residues in the CDR3. This CDR3 is CASSGQYGYTF. CDR3 DNA: TGTGCCAGCTCCGGACAGTATGGCTACACCTTC.

This clonotype was detected only a few times. The J gene is TRBJ2-2, the V gene TRBV24-1; 9 positions match TRBD1. Germline CDR1 and CDR2: KGHDR and SFDVKD. The CDR3 consists of 17 residues. With 4 bases clipped from V and 7 bases from J, the junction kept 12 bases outside the gene matches. The CDR3 spells CATSDHTGTGRFGELFF. For the CDR3, the DNA is TGTGCCACCAGTGACCATACCGGGACAGGGAGGTTCGGGGAGCTGTTTTTT.

In this sample, this clonotype turned up many times. The CDR3 sequence is CASSYLQGNQPQHF. The CDR3 DNA follows: TGTGCCAGCAGTTACTTACAGGGAAATCAGCCCCAGCATTTT. J is TRBJ1-5 and V is TRBV6-2 or TRBV6-3; weak D call: TRBD1 (6 bases). V was pared by 1 base and J by 4 bases, with 8 bases between. Germline CDR1 reads MNHEY; CDR2 reads SVGEGT. The CDR3 is made up of 14 amino acids.

The chain carries TRBV3-1 and TRBJ2-1, with 7 bases aligning to TRBD2. Germline lookup yields CDR1 LGHDT and CDR2 YNNKEL (reference sequence). J lost 0 bases, V lost 4 bases, and 15 bases had no gene match. The CDR3 has 19 residues. The CDR3 nucleotides are TGTGCCAGCAGCCCCCGGGACCCACTAGCGATGAGCTCCTACAATGAGCAGTTCTTC. Amino acids: CASSPRDPLAMSSYNEQFF.

The rearrangement links TRBV7-3 to TRBJ2-3; D unclear. The germline V gene has CDR1 SGHTA and CDR2 FQGTGA. This CDR3 spans 13 amino acids. Between the trimmed V and J ends, which lost 5 bases and 8 bases, there was a span of 14 bases. The CDR3 DNA reads as TGTGCCAGCAGCCAAGGGCAGCAGTTTACGCAGTATTTT. Its translation: CASSQGQQFTQYF.

This clonotype was detected ten times or more. J is TRBJ1-6 and V is TRBV6-2 or TRBV6-3, with D tentatively TRBD1 (5 bases). V was shortened by 0 bases and J by 9 bases, with 9 bases between the two germline ends. Germline V lookup: CDR1 MNHEY, CDR2 SVGEGT. The CDR3 is 14 amino acids. CDR3 DNA: TGTGCCAGCAGTTACTCGCAGGGTGGTTCACCCCTCCACTTT. Protein: CASSYSQGGSPLHF.

The CDR3: CATSGTSGGNEQFF. CDR3 bases: TGTGCCACCAGTGGGACTAGCGGAGGCAATGAGCAGTTCTTC. This chain joins TRBV24-1 and TRBJ2-1, with 10 bases fitting TRBD2. The ends lost 5 bases at V and 6 bases at J; junction bases unmatched: 3. CDR1 and CDR2 (germline): KGHDR, SFDVKD. The CDR3 extends over 14 amino acids.

This clonotype was seen a handful of times. Written as DNA, the CDR3 is TGTGCCAGCAGCCAACTTAGTAGCGGGAGAACAGGTGCCGGGGAGCTGTTTTTT. It codes for CASSQLSSGRTGAGELFF. The chain combines TRBV3-1 with TRBJ2-2; 9 positions match TRBD2. CDR1 is LGHDT and CDR2 is YNNKEL in the germline V gene (reference sequence). The CDR3 contains 18 residues. J was trimmed by 6 bases and V by 2 bases; bases with no gene match: 13.

Many counts were recorded for this clonotype. The chain recombines TRBV29-1 with TRBJ2-7; 8 bases fit TRBD2. This CDR3 comprises 13 residues. Germline-derived CDR1 and CDR2 are SQVTM and ANQGSEA. After removal of 2 bases from V and 6 bases from J, the junction contained 6 bases not matched to a gene. In nucleotides, the CDR3 is TGCAGCGTTGAACCATCGGGGGGGCCCGAGCAGTACTTC. Amino acids: CSVEPSGGPEQYF.

This clonotype was counted ten times or more. DNA for the CDR3: TGTGCCACCAGCAGAGATACAGGACAGTCTTATGGCTACACCTTC. Translation: CATSRDTGQSYGYTF. The chain has TRBV15 and TRBJ1-2; a weak D match, TRBD1 (6 bases). The CDR3 runs to 15 residues. CDR1 is LNHNV, CDR2 YYDKDF, per germline (reference sequence). V lost 0 bases and J 5 bases, leaving 13 bases between the germline ends.

The V call is TRBV5-1, the J call TRBJ2-2; D could derive from TRBD1 or TRBD2 (6 bases each). CDR3 length: 16 amino acids. Germline CDR1 is SGHRS and CDR2 is YFSETQ. Trimming stripped 1 base from V and 6 bases from J, with 16 bases between. CDR3 protein: CASSLNAGKGAGELFF. CDR3 sequence (DNA): TGCGCCAGCAGCTTGAATGCGGGAAAGGGGGCCGGGGAGCTGTTTTTT.

This clonotype appeared many times. This rearrangement joins TRBV20-1 to TRBJ2-1; TRBD1 is a possible D gene (6 bases). CDR1 and CDR2 from the germline V gene are DFQATT and SNEGSKA (reference sequence). The CDR3 sequence is 15 residues long. Trimming removed 4 bases at V and 4 bases at J, with 17 bases between. The CDR3 DNA reads as TGCAGTGCTAACCCAGGACAGTTTAGATACAATGAGCAGTTCTTC. Its protein product is CSANPGQFRYNEQFF.

The table lists this clonotype with many counts. The V gene is TRBV3-1, the J gene TRBJ1-1; D might be TRBD1 (5 bases). CDR3 length: 14 amino acids. V dropped 3 bases and J dropped 1 base, with 9 bases sitting between them. Germline CDR1 is LGHDT and CDR2 is YNNKEL (reference sequence). This chain's CDR3 is CASSHGGGNTEAFF. In DNA, the CDR3 is TGTGCCAGCAGCCATGGGGGTGGGAACACTGAAGCTTTCTTT. The full variable domain, completed using reference TRBV3-1 and TRBJ1-1, is DTAVSQTPKYLVTQMGNDKSIKCEQNLGHDTMYWYKQDSKKFLKIMFSYNNKELIINETVPNRFSPKSPDKAHLNLHINSLELGDSAVYFCASSHGGGNTEAFFGQGTRLTVV.

This clonotype appeared a few times. The rearrangement joins TRBV4-1 to TRBJ1-5, with D hard to call. Germline V gives CDR1 MGHRA, CDR2 YSYEKL. The V end lost 0 bases, the J end lost 6 bases, and 3 bases lay between the germline ends. The CDR3 contains 12 residues. CDR3 DNA sequence: TGCGCCAGCAGCCAAGATACTCAGCCCCAGCATTTT. It specifies CASSQDTQPQHF.

V is TRBV29-1 and J is TRBJ2-1; possibly TRBD1 or TRBD2 for D (6 bases each). Looked up from germline, CDR1 is SQVTM and CDR2 is ANQGSEA. Trimming took 5 bases from V and 9 from J, leaving 11 bases between them. The CDR3 loop spans 11 amino acids. CDR3 amino acids: CSVRRGAEQFF. In nucleotides, the CDR3 is TGCAGCGTTAGAAGGGGGGCTGAGCAGTTCTTC.